Sequencing of this T cell receptor (beta chain) was carried out in a study of blood T cell repertoires in COVID-19. Study background: From the United States, Italy and Spain came samples of acute and convalescent COVID-19. PBMCs, B-cell-depleted T cells, or T cells were the source of the cDNA or gDNA that made up the material.

Per the study methods: Nucleated cell number was recorded as an estimate derived from reference gene primer amplification. Some clones are missing from TCRdb's copy, which holds only in-frame ones; the method was immunoSEQ multiplex PCR. Clone size and V and J calls were adopted from that table, with D and trimming inferred from the DNA. The data show some 78,000 clones, roughly 87% seen once. Germline CDR1 is KGHSH and CDR2 is LQKENI. This CDR3 is built from 15 residues. Germline trimming cut 2 bases from V and 7 bases from J; bases unmatched to any gene: 6. Source material: peripheral blood. The clonotype comes from a woman aged 50 to 65 in a cohort sampled during active COVID-19. V and J are TRBV18 and TRBJ2-2; 8 bases fit TRBD2. DNA of the CDR3: TGTGCCAGCTCACCAAGCACTAGCGGCGGCGGGGAGCTGTTTTTT. Protein sequence: CASSPSTSGGGELFF. The entire variable domain, with the rest obtained from reference TRBV18 and TRBJ2-2, is as follows: NAGVMQNPRHLVRRRGQEARLRCSPMKGHSHVYWYRQLPEEGLKFMVYLQKENIIDESGMPKERFSAEFPKEGPSILRIQQVVRGDSAAYFCASSPSTSGGGELFFGEGSRLTVL.